A single sample gave rise to the 9 T cell receptor beta chains below, sequenced in a study of blood T cell repertoires in COVID-19. Method: immunoSEQ multiplex PCR; TCRdb's copy keeps in-frame clones and lacks some. The table has roughly 360,000 clones, about 87% seen once. Sample: PBMCs or T cells enriched from blood (not recorded which). These receptors all come from a man aged 25-40 years who had recovered from COVID-19.

The chain is built from TRBV27 and TRBJ1-1; D is possibly TRBD1 (6 bases). This CDR3 is 17 amino acids long. Germline assignment: CDR1 MNHEY and CDR2 SMNVEV (reference sequence). Trimming stripped 2 bases from V and 2 bases from J, with 18 bases between. CDR3 DNA sequence: TGTGCCAGCAGTTTAAGGGGGAGGGGTTCCACAAACACTGAAGCTTTCTTT. Amino acid sequence: CASSLRGRGSTNTEAFF.

The chain's CDR3 is CASSLVGTGSYEQYF. The CDR3 DNA reads TGTGCCAGCAGCTTAGTTGGGACAGGTTCCTACGAGCAGTACTTC. V usage is TRBV7-9 and J usage is TRBJ2-7; 8 nucleotides align to TRBD1. After removal of 1 base from V and 1 base from J, the junction contained 3 bases not matched to a gene. Germline V gene lookup returns CDR1 SEHNR and CDR2 FQNEAQ (reference sequence). This CDR3 has 15 amino acids. Variable domain in full (rest from reference TRBV7-9 and TRBJ2-7): DTGVSQNPRHKITKRGQNVTFRCDPISEHNRLYWYRQTLGQGPEFLTYFQNEAQLEKSRLLSDRFSAERPKGSFSTLEIQRTEQGDSAMYLCASSLVGTGSYEQYFGPGTRLTVT.

This chain uses TRBV7-2 with TRBJ1-5; 10 bases agree with TRBD1. Germline CDR1 reads SGHTA; CDR2 reads FQGNSA. This CDR3 is 16 amino acids long. With V trimmed by 3 bases and J by 7 bases, 9 bases remained unmatched. The CDR3 reads CASSFSGTGAGQPQHF. In nucleotides, the CDR3 is TGTGCCAGCAGCTTTTCCGGGACAGGGGCCGGGCAGCCCCAGCATTTT.

J is TRBJ1-2 and V is TRBV5-6, with D tentatively TRBD1 (6 bases). V was clipped by 4 bases and J by 6 bases, with 13 bases between them. CDR1 and CDR2 from the germline V gene are SGHDT and YYEEEE. CDR3 length equals 13 residues. The CDR3, as DNA: TGTGCCAGCAGCCTTCGACAGGTGGATGGCTACACCTTC. Translating it yields CASSLRQVDGYTF.

This sequence joins TRBV27 and TRBJ1-1; a possible D gene is TRBD1 (5 bases). Germline V lookup: CDR1 MNHEY, CDR2 SMNVEV (reference sequence). V lost 3 bases to trimming and J lost 8 bases, with 10 bases between them. The CDR3 contains 12 residues. The CDR3 bases are TGTGCCAGCAGTTTTTCAGGGCGGGAAGCTTTCTTT. Translated, it gives CASSFSGREAFF.

CDR3: CASSPLPRQAGPATQYF. The CDR3 nucleotides read TGTGCCAGCTCACCACTCCCACGACAAGCGGGACCGGCTACGCAGTATTTT. The rearrangement links TRBV18 to TRBJ2-3, with TRBD2 identical over 7 bases. This CDR3 has 17 amino acids. V lost 1 base, J lost 8 bases, and 15 bases stayed unmatched. Germline V gives CDR1 KGHSH, CDR2 LQKENI.

CDR3 coding DNA: TGTGCCAGCAGCTCGTTACAGGGACAGGGAGGCACTGAAGCTTTCTTT. It translates to CASSSLQGQGGTEAFF. The gene calls are TRBV7-6 and TRBJ1-1, with 9 bases that match TRBD1. CDR3 size: 16 residues. Per the germline V gene, CDR1 is SGHVS and CDR2 is FNYEAQ. Trimming removed 4 bases from V and 4 bases from J; junction bases left unmatched: 10. Full variable domain (missing parts from reference TRBV7-6 and TRBJ1-1): GAGVSQSPRYKVTKRGQDVALRCDPISGHVSLYWYRQALGQGPEFLTYFNYEAQQDKSGLPNDRFSAERPEGSISTLTIQRTEQRDSAMYRCASSSLQGQGGTEAFFGQGTRLTVV.

The rearrangement joins TRBV9 to TRBJ2-7, with TRBD1 matching 8 bases. This CDR3 contains 14 residues. The V segment lost 7 bases and the J segment 5 bases; nucleotides outside the gene matches: 11. Germline CDR1 SGDLS, CDR2 YYNGEE. CDR3 sequence reads: CASGQGLLSNEQYF. The CDR3 nucleotides are TGTGCCAGCGGACAGGGCCTCCTCTCTAACGAGCAGTACTTC.

The CDR3 coding sequence is TGCGCCAGCAGACCCCCTGGCGGGGGAAACAAAAACATTCAGTACTTC. As protein: CASRPPGGGNKNIQYF. The rearrangement links TRBV5-1 to TRBJ2-4; 7 bases agree with TRBD2. This CDR3 spans 16 amino acids. The germline CDR1 and CDR2 sequences are SGHRS and YFSETQ. The ends lost 5 bases at V and 3 bases at J; junction bases unmatched: 11. Full variable domain (missing parts from reference TRBV5-1 and TRBJ2-4): KAGVTQTPRYLIKTRGQQVTLSCSPISGHRSVSWYQQTPGQGLQFLFEYFSETQRNKGNFPGRFSGRQFSNSRSEMNVSTLELGDSALYLCASRPPGGGNKNIQYFGAGTRLSVL.